Each of the 20 T cell receptor beta chains below was sequenced from the same sample in a study of T cells in Graves' hyperthyroidism and ophthalmopathy. Amplification yielded TCR beta CDR3 regions, with RNA transcripts as the source. The HTBI primer set served for first-round RT-PCR of the TCR CDR3. One entry per CDR3 protein results from TCRdb running MiXCR on the multiplex PCR reads. The data show 300,000 or so distinct CDR3 sequences, approximately 17% seen once. The sample consisted of blood. Receptor source: a woman aged 55-70 years with Graves' ophthalmopathy.

Turning to this clonotype: A much bigger clone sits one base away, suggesting this may be a read error. The conserved phenylalanine or tryptophan is not found at the CDR3 terminus, so this likely reflects a read error. The chain is built from TRBV20-1 and TRBJ2-7; 8 nucleotides align to TRBD1. Trimming removed 4 bases from V and 1 base from J; junction bases left unmatched: 9. Germline CDR1 DFQATT, CDR2 SNEGSKA (reference sequence). The CDR3 has 15 residues. In DNA form, the CDR3 reads TGCAGTGCTACCCCCACGGACAGGGTATCCTACGAGCAGTACCTC. Translated: CSATPTDRVSYEQYL.

This clonotype has ten or more counts. The CDR3 sequence is CASSKGLGAFF. The CDR3 DNA sequence: TGTGCCAGCAGTAAGGGACTCGGGGCTTTCTTT. This chain links TRBV6-1 with TRBJ1-1; weak D call: TRBD1 (5 bases). This CDR3 spans 11 amino acids. With 5 bases removed from V and 11 bases from J, the gap between germline ends came to 12 bases. The germline CDR1 and CDR2 sequences are MNHNS and SASEGT.

The sample holds many counts of this clonotype. The chain couples TRBV7-2 to TRBJ2-2; D call uncertain. V gave up 5 bases and J gave up 3 bases, with 13 bases separating them. Germline-derived CDR1 and CDR2 are SGHTA and FQGNSA. CDR3 length: 15 residues. In nucleotides, the CDR3 is TGTGCCAGCAGCCCCTTCAGACCGGACACCGGGGAGCTGTTTTTT. Amino acids: CASSPFRPDTGELFF.

This clonotype was observed many times. CDR3 DNA sequence: TGTGCCAGCAGCTTAGAGACAGACTACGAGCAGTACTTC. It encodes CASSLETDYEQYF. J is TRBJ2-7 and V is TRBV7-2, with TRBD1 as a possible D gene (5 bases). This CDR3 region has 13 residues. V lost 1 base and J 3 bases, leaving 7 bases between the germline ends. From germline, CDR1 is SGHTA and CDR2 FQGNSA. The full variable domain, rest sourced from reference TRBV7-2 and TRBJ2-7, is GAGVSQSPSNKVTEKGKDVELRCDPISGHTALYWYRQSLGQGLEFLIYFQGNSAPDKSGLPSDRFSAERTGGSVSTLTIQRTQQEDSAVYLCASSLETDYEQYFGPGTRLTVT.

This clonotype came up many times. The chain is built from TRBV6-2 or TRBV6-3 and TRBJ1-1; D not resolved. Germline values: CDR1 MNHEY, CDR2 SVGEGT. Trimming left V 2 bases short and J 3 bases short, with 7 bases between. This CDR3 comprises 13 residues. The CDR3 reads CASSYTADTEAFF. CDR3 coding DNA: TGTGCCAGCAGTTACACTGCGGACACTGAAGCTTTCTTT.

The gene calls are TRBV6-2 or TRBV6-3 and TRBJ2-4, with a possible D match to TRBD2 (5 bases). V was cut by 0 bases and J by 0 bases, with 12 bases left in between. Germline CDR1 reads MNHEY; CDR2 reads SVGEGT. The CDR3 runs 17 residues. Here the CDR3 DNA reads TGTGCCAGCAGTTACTCCCGGGAACGTCGAGCCAAAAACATTCAGTACTTC. Amino acids: CASSYSRERRAKNIQYF.

The table lists this clonotype with many counts. Written as DNA, the CDR3 is TGCAGTGCTTCCGGGACTAGCGGGTACGAGCAGTACTTC. It specifies CSASGTSGYEQYF. The gene calls are TRBV20-1 and TRBJ2-7; 12 bases are shared with TRBD2. Germline V lookup: CDR1 DFQATT, CDR2 SNEGSKA (reference sequence). J gave up 4 bases and V 5 bases, and 3 bases lay outside the gene matches. This CDR3 comprises 13 residues.

The sample holds a few counts of this clonotype. With a much larger clone just one base away, this may be a read error. This chain uses TRBV20-1 with TRBJ2-1, with 10 bases identical to TRBD2. The V gene's germline CDR1 is DFQATT and CDR2 SNEGSKA (reference sequence). This CDR3 is built from 13 residues. V trimming: 6 bases; J trimming: 5 bases; junction bases outside the gene matches: 4. CDR3 protein: CSAEGLANNEQFF. CDR3 nucleotide sequence: TGCAGTGCGGAGGGACTAGCGAACAATGAGCAGTTCTTC.

There are a few counts of this clonotype. V and J are TRBV20-1 and TRBJ2-7; D possibly corresponds to TRBD2 (6 bases). Germline lookup yields CDR1 DFQATT and CDR2 SNEGSKA (reference sequence). V lost 0 bases and J lost 6, with 18 bases in between. The CDR3 contains 15 residues. The CDR3 nucleotides read TGCAGTGCTAGAGATTTGGGCCCAGGGAGGTTCGAGCAGTACTTC. Its protein product is CSARDLGPGRFEQYF.

The rearrangement joins TRBV27 to TRBJ2-7; a weak D match, TRBD1 (6 bases). The germline V gene has CDR1 MNHEY and CDR2 SMNVEV (reference sequence). Trimming stripped 4 bases from V and 3 bases from J, with 13 bases between. This CDR3 is built from 14 residues. The chain's CDR3 is CASSWGHRYYEQYF. The CDR3 coding sequence is TGTGCCAGCAGTTGGGGACACAGATACTACGAGCAGTACTTC.

A few counts support this clonotype. This chain uses TRBV6-1 with TRBJ2-5; 10 positions agree with TRBD2. CDR3 length: 15 residues. Per germline, CDR1 MNHNS and CDR2 SASEGT. The V and J ends lost 6 bases and 4 bases, in that order; junction bases with no gene match: 8. CDR3: CASRSGRAVGETQYF. The CDR3 DNA follows: TGTGCCAGCAGAAGCGGGAGGGCCGTAGGAGAGACCCAGTACTTC.

This clonotype was counted at least ten times. The J gene is TRBJ2-7, the V gene TRBV5-1; 10 bases fit TRBD2. Germline trimming cut 0 bases from V and 5 bases from J; bases unmatched to any gene: 5. The CDR3 has 15 amino acids. Looked up from germline, CDR1 is SGHRS and CDR2 is YFSETQ. Here the CDR3 DNA reads TGCGCCAGCAGCTTGGTAACTAGCGGGGCTCACGAGCAGTACTTC. Amino acids: CASSLVTSGAHEQYF.

The chain combines TRBV30 with TRBJ2-7; D might be TRBD1 or TRBD2, each matching 7 bases. V lost 5 bases to trimming and J lost 3 bases, with 14 bases between them. This CDR3 comprises 13 residues. Per germline, CDR1 GTSNPN and CDR2 SVGIG (reference sequence). Written as DNA, the CDR3 is TGTGCCTGGGACAGGGAGGGCTTCTACGAGCAGTACTTC. Protein product: CAWDREGFYEQYF. The whole variable domain, filled in from reference TRBV30 and TRBJ2-7, reads SQTIHQWPATLVQPVGSPLSLECTVEGTSNPNLYWYRQAAGRGLQLLFYSVGIGQISSEVPQNLSASRPQDRQFILSSKKLLLSDSGFYLCAWDREGFYEQYFGPGTRLTVT.

This clonotype occurred a few times. DNA of the CDR3: TGTGCCAGCAGCTTAGGCTGGGGAGAAAAGGAGTCTGGAAACACCATATATTTT. It is translated as CASSLGWGEKESGNTIYF. The chain links TRBV13 to TRBJ1-3; D is ambiguous. CDR1 PRHDT and CDR2 FYEKMQ come from the germline V gene (reference sequence). The length of the CDR3 is 18 residues. Trimming removed 0 bases at V and 1 base at J, with 16 bases between.

This clonotype was observed many times. The V call is TRBV9, the J call TRBJ1-2; D is ambiguous. Germline assignment: CDR1 SGDLS and CDR2 YYNGEE. V was cut by 0 bases and J by 0 bases, with 9 bases left in between. CDR3 size: 15 residues. CDR3 coding DNA: TGTGCCAGCAGCGTAGGGGGAGAAACTAACTATGGCTACACCTTC. Protein sequence: CASSVGGETNYGYTF.

Comment on this clonotype: A much more abundant neighbour one base away suggests this may be a read error. The gene calls are TRBV10-3 and TRBJ1-4, with TRBD1 as a possible D gene (5 bases). The V end was cut by 4 bases, the J end by 8 bases, with 17 bases between. This CDR3 comprises 15 residues. Germline V gene lookup returns CDR1 ENHRY and CDR2 SYGVKD. The CDR3 region is CAISAWDQRSEKLFF. For the CDR3, the DNA is TGTGCCATCAGTGCCTGGGACCAAAGGAGCGAAAAACTGTTTTTT.

The chain links TRBV4-2 to TRBJ1-6; D unclear. The CDR3 has 15 amino acids. In germline, CDR1 is LGHNA, CDR2 YNFKEQ. The V end lost 1 base, the J end lost 10 bases, and 14 bases lay between the germline ends. CDR3 nucleotide sequence: TGTGCCAGCAGCCAAGTCGTATCAATGGGATCACCCCTCCACTTT. It specifies CASSQVVSMGSPLHF.

This clonotype was counted many times. V is TRBV5-1 and J is TRBJ2-3; a possible D gene is TRBD2 (6 bases). In germline, CDR1 is SGHRS, CDR2 YFSETQ. V was shortened by 1 base and J by 4 bases, with 16 bases between the two germline ends. The CDR3 is made up of 16 amino acids. CDR3 amino acids: CASSLIPGLSADTQYF. The CDR3 DNA reads as TGCGCCAGCAGCTTGATTCCGGGACTCTCAGCAGATACGCAGTATTTT.

This clonotype was detected a few times. The V call is TRBV27, the J call TRBJ1-4; D remains ambiguous. V gave up 3 bases and J gave up 6 bases, with 14 bases separating them. The CDR3 is made up of 15 amino acids. Germline V gene sequence: CDR1 MNHEY, CDR2 SMNVEV (reference sequence). CDR3: CASSFGLRSDEKLFF. The CDR3, as DNA: TGTGCCAGCAGTTTTGGGTTACGGAGTGATGAAAAACTGTTTTTT.

Comment on this clonotype: A much larger clone lies one base from this, so it may be a read error. The V call is TRBV18, the J call TRBJ2-3; TRBD1 is a possible D gene (6 bases). Germline CDR1 reads KGHSH; CDR2 reads LQKENI. This CDR3 has 15 amino acids. V lost 2 bases to trimming and J lost 4 bases, with 13 bases between them. Here the CDR3 DNA reads TGTGCCAGCTCACCAGCTCAGGGGTATCCAGATACGCAGTATTTT. Protein: CASSPAQGYPDTQYF.